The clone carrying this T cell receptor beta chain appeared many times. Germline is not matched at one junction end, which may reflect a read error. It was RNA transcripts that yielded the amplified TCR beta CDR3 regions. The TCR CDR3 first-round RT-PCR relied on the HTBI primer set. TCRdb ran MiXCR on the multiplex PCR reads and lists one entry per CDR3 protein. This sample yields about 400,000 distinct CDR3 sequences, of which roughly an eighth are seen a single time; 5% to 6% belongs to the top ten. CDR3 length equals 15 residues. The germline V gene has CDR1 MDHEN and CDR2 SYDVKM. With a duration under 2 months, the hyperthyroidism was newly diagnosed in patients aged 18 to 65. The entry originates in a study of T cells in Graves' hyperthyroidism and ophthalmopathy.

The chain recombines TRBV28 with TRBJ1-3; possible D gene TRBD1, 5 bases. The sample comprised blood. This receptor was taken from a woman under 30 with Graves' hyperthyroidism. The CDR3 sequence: CASSLVSGLTLDSDF. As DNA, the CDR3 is TGTGCCAGCAGTTTGGTTTCGGGACTAACCCTCGACAGTGATTTT.